Shown below are 30 T cell receptor beta chains from a single sample sequenced in a study of blood T cell repertoires in COVID-19. TCRdb's table, derived via immunoSEQ multiplex PCR, lists solely in-frame clones and lacks some. The repertoire holds about 88,000 clones, with 90% to 95% as singletons. Sequenced: peripheral blood. All receptors derive from a man aged 55-75 years with acute or convalescent COVID-19.

This CDR3 reads CASSQVGANTGELFF. In DNA form, the CDR3 reads TGTGCCAGCAGCCAAGTGGGCGCGAACACCGGGGAGCTGTTTTTT. The V call is TRBV4-2, the J call TRBJ2-2, with no clear D. V gave up 1 base and J gave up 0 bases, with 6 bases separating them. The germline CDR1 and CDR2 sequences are LGHNA and YNFKEQ. This CDR3 has 15 amino acids.

The V gene is TRBV7-2, the J gene TRBJ1-5, with 8 bases aligning to TRBD1. This CDR3 comprises 15 residues. Germline-derived CDR1 and CDR2 are SGHTA and FQGNSA. V gave up 1 base and J gave up 1 base; unmatched junction bases: 0. The CDR3 DNA reads as TGTGCCAGCAGCTTAGACAGGGGGAGCAATCAGCCCCAGCATTTT. This translates into CASSLDRGSNQPQHF.

The genes are TRBV9 and TRBJ2-2; D gene ambiguous. The germline gives CDR1 SGDLS, CDR2 YYNGEE. Trimming shortened V by 5 bases and J by 8 bases, and 13 bases separated the two germline ends. The CDR3 is made up of 13 amino acids. This chain's CDR3 is CASRTKSDGELFF. In nucleotides, the CDR3 is TGTGCCAGCAGAACTAAATCGGATGGGGAGCTGTTTTTT.

The rearrangement uses TRBV5-6 and TRBJ2-2; possible D gene TRBD2, 6 bases. Germline CDR1 SGHDT, CDR2 YYEEEE. CDR3 size: 17 residues. Trimming took 0 bases from V and 4 from J, leaving 16 bases between them. CDR3 loop: CASSLVGVPEGTGELFF. The DNA for the CDR3 is TGTGCCAGCAGCTTGGTAGGGGTTCCGGAGGGCACCGGGGAGCTGTTTTTT. Filled out from reference TRBV5-6 and TRBJ2-2, the complete variable domain reads DAGVTQSPTHLIKTRGQQVTLRCSPKSGHDTVSWYQQALGQGPQFIFQYYEEEERQRGNFPDRFSGHQFPNYSSELNVNALLLGDSALYLCASSLVGVPEGTGELFFGEGSRLTVL.

The V and J genes are TRBV4-1 and TRBJ2-1; 7 bases fit TRBD2. The CDR3 contains 18 residues. Losses at the gene ends were 0 bases for V and 3 bases for J; bases not matched to a gene: 11. Germline CDR1 reads MGHRA; CDR2 reads YSYEKL. The CDR3 spells CASSQEGDGASGYNEQFF. CDR3 DNA sequence: TGCGCCAGCAGCCAAGAGGGTGACGGGGCTAGCGGCTACAATGAGCAGTTCTTC.

The chain joins TRBV11-3 to TRBJ2-7; D is possibly TRBD1 (6 bases). This CDR3 spans 14 amino acids. Trimming stripped 5 bases from V and 7 bases from J, with 18 bases between. CDR1 and CDR2 (germline): SGHNT, YENEEA. The CDR3 loop is CASSLGRGRGEQYF. CDR3 coding DNA: TGTGCCAGCAGCCTTGGCAGGGGAAGAGGAGAGCAGTACTTC. The whole variable domain, filled in from reference TRBV11-3 and TRBJ2-7, reads EAGVVQSPRYKIIEKKQPVAFWCNPISGHNTLYWYLQNLGQGPELLIRYENEEAVDDSQLPKDRFSAERLKGVDSTLKIQPAELGDSAVYLCASSLGRGRGEQYFGPGTRLTVT.

V usage is TRBV10-3 and J usage is TRBJ2-1; D is ambiguous. The V end was cut by 0 bases, the J end by 0 bases, with 12 bases between. Germline V gene lookup returns CDR1 ENHRY and CDR2 SYGVKD. The CDR3 covers 17 residues. The CDR3 bases are TGTGCCATCAGTGAGTCGAGAGCGATAAGCTCCTACAATGAGCAGTTCTTC. Protein product: CAISESRAISSYNEQFF.

The chain is built from TRBV7-2 and TRBJ2-1, with 11 bases lining up with TRBD1. The CDR3 consists of 15 residues. V gave up 3 bases and J gave up 7 bases; unmatched junction bases: 5. Germline V gives CDR1 SGHTA, CDR2 FQGNSA. CDR3 sequence: CASSLVGQGANEQFF. The CDR3 nucleotides read TGTGCCAGCAGCTTGGTCGGACAGGGGGCAAATGAGCAGTTCTTC.

The chain links TRBV7-3 to TRBJ1-1; D gene uncertain. Trimming cost V 2 bases and J 5 bases, with 12 bases left between them. The CDR3 length is 14 residues. CDR1 SGHTA and CDR2 FQGTGA come from the germline V gene. The CDR3 nucleotides read TGTGCCAGCAGCTTAGAGGGTTTAGGGACTGAAGCTTTCTTT. Its protein is CASSLEGLGTEAFF.

The chain carries TRBV7-9 and TRBJ2-6; 8 positions agree with TRBD2. This CDR3 region has 17 residues. The V gene's germline CDR1 is SEHNR and CDR2 FQNEAQ (reference sequence). After removal of 1 base from V and 4 bases from J, the junction contained 6 bases not matched to a gene. The CDR3 is CASSLGSGGVGANVLTF. The DNA for the CDR3 is TGTGCCAGCAGCTTAGGAAGCGGGGGTGTCGGGGCCAACGTCCTGACTTTC.

This clone has a handful of counts. The gene calls are TRBV4-2 and TRBJ1-2; D is unclear. The CDR3 totals 17 residues. Trimming stripped 3 bases from V and 5 bases from J, with 22 bases between. The germline CDR1 and CDR2 sequences are LGHNA and YNFKEQ. CDR3 residues: CASSQVARATTSYGYTF. CDR3 DNA: TGTGCCAGCAGCCAGGTTGCGCGGGCGACTACCTCATATGGCTACACCTTC.

This clone was seen once. The chain combines TRBV12-5 with TRBJ1-5; 10 bases are a match to TRBD1. The germline V gene has CDR1 LGHNT and CDR2 FRNRAP. The CDR3 covers 20 residues. V gave up 4 bases and J gave up 5 bases; unmatched junction bases: 20. The CDR3 loop reads CASGSLVGYGQGEGDQPQHF. In DNA form, the CDR3 reads TGTGCTAGTGGTTCCCTTGTGGGGTACGGACAGGGGGAGGGTGATCAGCCCCAGCATTTT.

The CDR3 nucleotides read TGTGCCAGCTCGACTAGCGGTTCCGACACAGATACGCAGTATTTT. Translating gives CASSTSGSDTDTQYF. The V gene is TRBV28, the J gene TRBJ2-3, with TRBD2 matching over 9 bases. J lost 2 bases, V lost 8 bases, and 8 bases had no gene match. Germline CDR1 reads MDHEN; CDR2 reads SYDVKM. This CDR3 region has 15 residues. The entire variable domain, with the rest obtained from reference TRBV28 and TRBJ2-3, is as follows: DVKVTQSSRYLVKRTGEKVFLECVQDMDHENMFWYRQDPGLGLRLIYFSYDVKMKEKGDIPEGYSVSREKKERFSLILESASTNQTSMYLCASSTSGSDTDTQYFGPGTRLTVL.

The rearrangement joins TRBV19 to TRBJ2-3; D is uncertain. Germline V gene lookup returns CDR1 LNHDA and CDR2 SQIVND (reference sequence). Trimming removed 9 bases at V and 0 bases at J, with 10 bases between. The CDR3 spans 13 residues. The CDR3 spells CASTLGSTDTQYF. The CDR3, as DNA: TGTGCCAGCACCCTCGGGAGCACAGATACGCAGTATTTT.

The V and J genes are TRBV21-1 and TRBJ1-3; TRBD1, the table's D call, lacks a check against the DNA. TRBV21-1 is deemed a pseudogene. The CDR3 runs to 18 residues. For the CDR3, the DNA is TGTGCCAGCAGCAGCACAGGGGGGGGACATCTCTCTGGAAACACCATATATTTT. As protein: CASSSTGGGHLSGNTIYF.

The chain has TRBV6-1 and TRBJ2-2, with 8 bases aligning to TRBD1. V shed 3 bases and J 7 bases; nucleotides not matched to a gene: 4. The CDR3 runs 14 residues. The germline CDR1 and CDR2 sequences are MNHNS and SASEGT. CDR3 loop: CASSDTGGSGELFF. The CDR3 DNA sequence: TGTGCCAGCAGTGACACAGGGGGAAGCGGGGAGCTGTTTTTT.

The CDR3 loop is CASSIDMQENEKLFF. In DNA form, the CDR3 reads TGTGCCAGCAGCATTGACATGCAAGAAAATGAAAAACTGTTTTTT. This chain links TRBV11-2 with TRBJ1-4; D remains ambiguous. Germline V gene lookup returns CDR1 SGHAT and CDR2 FQNNGV. V was shortened by 5 bases and J by 5 bases, with 15 bases between the two germline ends. This CDR3 has 15 amino acids.

The rearrangement links TRBV7-3 to TRBJ2-7; 10 positions agree with TRBD2. The junction had 6 bases not matched to a gene; V was cut back by 0 bases and J by 4 bases. The CDR3 contains 16 residues. The germline CDR1 and CDR2 sequences are SGHTA and FQGTGA. CDR3 nucleotide sequence: TGTGCCAGCAGCTTAACCGGTTTAGCGGGAGGATACGAGCAGTACTTC. It yields the protein CASSLTGLAGGYEQYF.

V usage is TRBV14 and J usage is TRBJ1-6; D is unclear. This CDR3 spans 16 amino acids. V was cut by 0 bases and J by 10 bases, with 16 bases left in between. Germline V gene data show CDR1 as SGHDN and CDR2 as FVKESK. Here the CDR3 DNA reads TGTGCCAGCAGCCAAGACAGGCCCTCGGTCGAGTCACCCCTCCACTTT. This sequence encodes CASSQDRPSVESPLHF.

The genes are TRBV7-2 and TRBJ2-5; TRBD2 agrees at 9 bases. The CDR3 consists of 15 residues. Trimming took 2 bases from V and 5 from J; bases not matched to a gene: 6. CDR1 SGHTA and CDR2 FQGNSA come from the germline V gene. CDR3 sequence (DNA): TGTGCCAGCAGCTTATACGCGGGAGGGGGGGAGACCCAGTACTTC. The encoded protein is CASSLYAGGGETQYF.

The chain is built from TRBV10-3 and TRBJ2-7, with 9 bases that match TRBD2. The germline CDR1 and CDR2 sequences are ENHRY and SYGVKD. The CDR3 contains 16 residues. After removal of 3 bases from V and 3 bases from J, the junction contained 9 bases not matched to a gene. The CDR3 region is CAISDGASGNLYEQYF. CDR3 nucleotide sequence: TGTGCCATCAGTGATGGGGCTAGCGGGAACCTCTACGAGCAGTACTTC.

The chain couples TRBV11-2 to TRBJ2-1; TRBD2 aligns across 15 bases. The CDR3 length is 18 residues. Trimming cost V 2 bases and J 6 bases; bases outside gene matches: 8. Germline V CDR1 and CDR2: SGHAT, FQNNGV. CDR3 nucleotide sequence: TGTGCCAGCAGCTTAAGCCCGGGACTAGCGGGAGGAGGCAATGAGCAGTTCTTC. The encoded protein is CASSLSPGLAGGGNEQFF. Filled out from reference TRBV11-2 and TRBJ2-1, the complete variable domain reads EAGVAQSPRYKIIEKRQSVAFWCNPISGHATLYWYQQILGQGPKLLIQFQNNGVVDDSQLPKDRFSAERLKGVDSTLKIQPAKLEDSAVYLCASSLSPGLAGGGNEQFFGPGTRLTVL.

The gene calls are TRBV7-3 and TRBJ1-4, with D unclear. The CDR3 contains 13 residues. The ends were cut back, 1 base at V and 8 bases at J, with 8 bases in the middle. In germline, CDR1 is SGHTA, CDR2 FQGTGA. The CDR3 DNA sequence: TGTGCCAGCAGCTTAAACCGGGGAGAAAAACTGTTTTTT. It specifies CASSLNRGEKLFF.

The gene calls are TRBV9 and TRBJ1-4, with TRBD1 matching 7 bases. Trimming at V came to 0 bases and at J to 6 bases, leaving 5 bases not matched to a gene. CDR1 SGDLS and CDR2 YYNGEE come from the germline V gene. This CDR3 comprises 15 residues. This CDR3 is CASSVDAGGDEKLFF. For the CDR3, the DNA is TGTGCCAGCAGCGTAGACGCAGGGGGTGATGAAAAACTGTTTTTT.

This clone appeared a single time. V and J are TRBV27 and TRBJ2-7; perhaps TRBD2 as D (6 bases). The CDR3 contains 12 residues. Trimming left V 10 bases short and J 6 bases short, with 16 bases between. Per the germline V gene, CDR1 is MNHEY and CDR2 is SMNVEV (reference sequence). The CDR3 reads CATQGLAGEQYF. CDR3 DNA sequence: TGTGCCACTCAGGGACTCGCGGGCGAGCAGTACTTC.

The gene calls are TRBV6-7 and TRBJ1-2; a weak D match, TRBD1 (5 bases). TRBV6-7 qualifies as an ORF whose function is uncertain. Trimming took off 0 bases at V and 1 base at J, with 15 bases between the two ends. The CDR3 runs 17 residues. For the CDR3, the DNA is TGTGCCAGCAGTTACTCGAAGCGACAGCAACTTAACTATGGCTACACCTTC. Translating it yields CASSYSKRQQLNYGYTF.

The chain links TRBV19 to TRBJ2-7; 7 bases agree with TRBD2. The CDR3 is 16 residues long. CDR1 and CDR2 from the germline V gene are LNHDA and SQIVND (reference sequence). J lost 0 bases, V lost 2 bases, and 7 bases had no gene match. The CDR3 spells CASSIMGGSGSYEQYF. The CDR3 region has the DNA TGTGCCAGTAGTATAATGGGGGGGAGCGGCTCCTACGAGCAGTACTTC.

This chain uses TRBV19 with TRBJ1-3; the D gene is possibly TRBD1 (5 bases). V was pared by 3 bases and J by 0 bases, with 9 bases between. This CDR3 region has 15 residues. Per germline, CDR1 LNHDA and CDR2 SQIVND (reference sequence). The CDR3 here is CASSIDRGSGNTIYF. Written as DNA, the CDR3 is TGTGCCAGTAGTATCGACAGAGGCTCTGGAAACACCATATATTTT.

This sequence joins TRBV28 and TRBJ2-3; a weak D match, TRBD2 (6 bases). V lost 5 bases and J lost 1, with 13 bases in between. The CDR3 runs to 15 residues. Looked up from germline, CDR1 is MDHEN and CDR2 is SYDVKM. CDR3 DNA sequence: TGTGCCAGCAGTGGTGGAGGGCTAGGCACAGATACGCAGTATTTT. Translating gives CASSGGGLGTDTQYF.

This chain joins TRBV3-1 (or the pseudogene TRBV3-2) and TRBJ2-1; maybe TRBD1 (5 bases). This CDR3 has 15 amino acids. The germline V gene encodes CDR1 LGHDT and CDR2 YNNKEL (reference sequence). V lost 4 bases, J lost 6 bases, and 16 bases lay in between. The CDR3 nucleotides read TGTGCCAGCAGCCCCGCAGCAGGGTCGGTCAATGAGCAGTTCTTC. Translation: CASSPAAGSVNEQFF.